Below, 18 T cell receptor beta chains from the same sample are listed, as sequenced in a study of T cell changes during pregnancy in multiple sclerosis. Repertoires were generated with immunoSEQ multiplex PCR, while TCRdb's copy carries only in-frame clones and drops some. The data show about 68,000 clones, 75% to 95% seen once. Specimen: peripheral blood, collected in the third trimester of pregnancy. The receptors derive from a female donor with multiple sclerosis, enrolled in a pregnancy study.

This rearrangement joins TRBV5-1 to TRBJ2-1, with 7 bases matching TRBD2. V dropped 1 base and J dropped 5; count of bases not matched to a gene: 3. Germline V CDR1 and CDR2: SGHRS, YFSETQ. This CDR3 is built from 14 residues. The CDR3 reads CASSLLAADNEQFF. The CDR3 DNA follows: TGCGCCAGCAGCTTGCTAGCGGCCGACAATGAGCAGTTCTTC.

The chain uses TRBV6-1 and TRBJ1-5; 8 bases align to TRBD1. The CDR3 contains 17 residues. Germline V lookup: CDR1 MNHNS, CDR2 SASEGT. V shed 4 bases, J shed 6 bases, and the junction held 14 bases outside the gene matches. In DNA, the CDR3 is TGTGCCAGCAGTGGACTTCCTACAGGGGGAGTTAGTCAGCCCCAGCATTTT. Protein: CASSGLPTGGVSQPQHF.

This chain links TRBV5-4 with TRBJ2-6; TRBD1 agrees at 9 bases. The junction had 14 bases not matched to a gene; V was cut back by 5 bases and J by 2 bases. Germline CDR1 reads SGHNT; CDR2 reads YYREEE (reference sequence). The CDR3 is made up of 19 amino acids. CDR3 residues: CASRPLGQGNSTGANVLTF. The CDR3 DNA reads as TGTGCCAGCAGACCCCTCGGACAGGGGAATAGCACTGGGGCCAACGTCCTGACTTTC.

This clone is a singleton in its sample. This chain uses TRBV7-6 with TRBJ2-7; D is possibly TRBD2 (5 bases). Trimming shortened V by 4 bases and J by 4 bases, and 8 bases separated the two germline ends. This CDR3 is built from 12 residues. Germline CDR1 is SGHVS and CDR2 is FNYEAQ. As DNA, the CDR3 is TGTGCCAGCAGCTCTAGCTGGTACGAGCAGTACTTC. Translated, it gives CASSSSWYEQYF.

V usage is TRBV5-4 and J usage is TRBJ1-2, with D possibly being TRBD1 (6 bases). Trimming took 1 base from V and 6 from J, leaving 10 bases between them. The CDR3 is 13 residues long. Germline V gene lookup returns CDR1 SGHNT and CDR2 YYREEE (reference sequence). The DNA for the CDR3 is TGTGCCAGCAGCTTGCCCCCAGGGGATGGCTACACCTTC. Protein product: CASSLPPGDGYTF.

This chain links TRBV25-1 with TRBJ1-1; TRBD1 is a possible D gene (5 bases). Germline V gives CDR1 MGHDK, CDR2 SYGVNS. Trimming took 2 bases from V and 1 from J, leaving 17 bases between them. The CDR3 contains 17 residues. CDR3 amino acids: CASSEGGSGGKNTEAFF. The CDR3 bases are TGTGCCAGCAGTGAAGGGGGGTCGGGCGGGAAGAACACTGAAGCTTTCTTT. The whole variable domain, remainder taken from reference TRBV25-1 and TRBJ1-1, is EADIYQTPRYLVIGTGKKITLECSQTMGHDKMYWYQQDPGMELHLIHYSYGVNSTEKGDLSSESTVSRIRTEHFPLTLESARPSHTSQYLCASSEGGSGGKNTEAFFGQGTRLTVV.

This clone appeared once. The chain links TRBV5-1 to TRBJ2-7; 16 bases line up with TRBD2. The junction had 9 bases not matched to a gene; V was cut back by 4 bases and J by 5 bases. Per the germline V gene, CDR1 is SGHRS and CDR2 is YFSETQ. The CDR3 consists of 17 residues. CDR3 protein: CASSPAGTSGRAHEQYF. The CDR3 region has the DNA TGCGCCAGCAGCCCCGCCGGGACTAGCGGGAGGGCGCACGAGCAGTACTTC.

The rearrangement joins TRBV27 to TRBJ2-7; possible D gene TRBD1, 6 bases. The CDR3 is made up of 16 amino acids. The germline V gene encodes CDR1 MNHEY and CDR2 SMNVEV (reference sequence). Trimming pared 0 bases from V and 1 base from J, leaving 13 bases between. The CDR3 DNA reads as TGTGCCAGCAGTTTATCGTGGGACACGAGATCCTACGAGCAGTACTTC. Residues: CASSLSWDTRSYEQYF.

The chain employs TRBV30 and TRBJ1-1; perhaps TRBD1 as D (6 bases). This CDR3 is built from 12 residues. Trimming removed 5 bases from V and 2 bases from J, with 9 bases in between. Germline V lookup: CDR1 GTSNPN, CDR2 SVGIG (reference sequence). CDR3 loop: CAWGQLNTEAFF. The CDR3 DNA reads TGTGCCTGGGGACAGCTAAACACTGAAGCTTTCTTT.

CDR3 sequence (DNA): TGTGCCAGCAGGCCCCGGGGGGGGGTAAAGTATGGCTACACCTTC. This translates into CASRPRGGVKYGYTF. The J gene is TRBJ1-2, the V gene TRBV27; D is possibly TRBD1 (5 bases). This CDR3 contains 15 residues. Germline-derived CDR1 and CDR2 are MNHEY and SMNVEV (reference sequence). Trimming pared 6 bases from V and 5 bases from J, leaving 19 bases between.

This chain connects TRBV14 to TRBJ2-1, with a weak D call TRBD2 (5 bases). The germline V and J ends were trimmed by 0 bases and 12 bases, with 12 bases remaining between them. The CDR3 totals 13 residues. The germline V gene has CDR1 SGHDN and CDR2 FVKESK. The CDR3 nucleotides read TGTGCCAGCAGCCAAGACCTAGGGAGCCGGCAGTTCTTC. This codes for CASSQDLGSRQFF.

The chain has TRBV11-2 and TRBJ2-7; the match to TRBD2 covers 7 bases. Trimming at V came to 6 bases and at J to 0 bases, leaving 11 bases not matched to a gene. The CDR3 spans 16 residues. Germline CDR1 reads SGHAT; CDR2 reads FQNNGV. The DNA for the CDR3 is TGTGCCAGCAGTCTCCGACTAGCCGATAGCTCCTACGAGCAGTACTTC. Its translation is CASSLRLADSSYEQYF.

V and J are TRBV7-2 and TRBJ1-1; 7 bases match TRBD1. The CDR3 sequence is 14 residues long. Germline-derived CDR1 and CDR2 are SGHTA and FQGNSA. Trimming cost V 5 bases and J 2 bases; bases outside gene matches: 5. CDR3 loop: CASSLGTANTEAFF. CDR3 in DNA: TGTGCCAGCAGCCTCGGGACAGCAAACACTGAAGCTTTCTTT.

This clone was seen more than once but under ten times. The chain joins TRBV6-5 to TRBJ1-2; D possibly corresponds to TRBD1 (6 bases). V dropped 6 bases and J dropped 2 bases, with 10 bases sitting between them. Germline V gene sequence: CDR1 MNHEY, CDR2 SVGAGI. The CDR3 length is 13 residues. The CDR3 spells CASSFTGNYGYTF. In nucleotides, the CDR3 is TGTGCCAGCAGCTTTACAGGGAACTATGGCTACACCTTC.

This clone was observed a single time. The chain is built from TRBV4-2 and TRBJ2-3; no firm D call. V was pared by 0 bases and J by 5 bases, with 21 bases between. This CDR3 region has 18 residues. Germline V lookup: CDR1 LGHNA, CDR2 YNFKEQ. CDR3 amino acids: CASSQDFERSLEEDTQYF. CDR3 nucleotides: TGTGCCAGCAGCCAAGATTTCGAGCGAAGCTTGGAAGAAGATACGCAGTATTTT.

This clone appeared a few times. The chain carries TRBV30 and TRBJ1-1; D possibly corresponds to TRBD1 (5 bases). The CDR3 contains 14 residues. V was clipped by 1 base and J by 1 base, with 10 bases between them. Germline CDR1 and CDR2: GTSNPN and SVGIG (reference sequence). CDR3 protein: CAWSGDSPNTEAFF. The CDR3 nucleotides are TGTGCCTGGAGTGGTGACAGCCCGAACACTGAAGCTTTCTTT.

The chain joins TRBV4-2 to TRBJ1-4; TRBD1 might be the D (6 bases). Germline V lookup: CDR1 LGHNA, CDR2 YNFKEQ. The CDR3 loop spans 16 amino acids. Trimming stripped 1 base from V and 5 bases from J, with 14 bases between. This CDR3 reads CASSQGLAGENEKLFF. As DNA, the CDR3 is TGTGCCAGCAGCCAAGGGTTGGCAGGGGAGAATGAAAAACTGTTTTTT.

The V call is TRBV30, the J call TRBJ1-2; D is undetermined. The V gene lost 8 bases and the J gene lost 4 bases, with 14 bases spanning the gap. The CDR3 runs to 12 residues. Germline V CDR1 and CDR2: GTSNPN, SVGIG (reference sequence). CDR3 protein: CAHDLVGYGYTF. The CDR3 region has the DNA TGTGCCCATGACTTGGTCGGCTATGGCTACACCTTC.